This TCR beta chain was captured in a study of cytomegalovirus exposure and HLA in healthy donors. Germline V gene data show CDR1 as SGHRS and CDR2 as YFSETQ. The CDR3 runs 14 residues. V lost 3 bases to trimming and J lost 6 bases, with 14 bases between them. Libraries were prepared by immunoSEQ multiplex PCR; TCRdb keeps only in-frame clonotypes and omits some of them. The sample records 35,000 to 50,000 clones, roughly 92% being singletons. Input material: PBMCs. The rearrangement joins TRBV5-1 to TRBJ2-3, with D maybe TRBD2 (6 bases). This TCR was sampled from a man between 18 and 29 years old in good health and CMV-seronegative. The CDR3 DNA is TGCGCCAGCAGCTCCGCGGGACTGGGGGATACGCAGTATTTT. It translates to CASSSAGLGDTQYF.